The 26 T cell receptor beta chains below were found in one sample sequenced in a study of cytomegalovirus exposure and HLA in healthy donors. The table came from immunoSEQ multiplex PCR; TCRdb's copy has only in-frame clones and leaves some out. The data show about 360,000 clones, 75% to 90% seen once. Input material: PBMCs. All receptors derive from a woman aged 18-29 years in good health and CMV-seronegative.

J is TRBJ2-7 and V is TRBV6-1; TRBD2 agrees at 9 bases. This CDR3 is 16 amino acids long. The germline V gene encodes CDR1 MNHNS and CDR2 SASEGT. With 2 bases clipped from V and 5 bases from J, the junction kept 10 bases outside the gene matches. The CDR3 reads CASSERSGGFRDEQYF. CDR3 bases: TGTGCCAGCAGTGAAAGGAGCGGGGGGTTCCGCGACGAGCAGTACTTC.

The CDR3 sequence is CASSLSPGQASSYNSPLHF. For the CDR3, the DNA is TGTGCCAGCAGTTTATCCCCGGGACAGGCCAGCTCCTATAATTCACCCCTCCACTTT. V usage is TRBV28 and J usage is TRBJ1-6, with 8 nucleotides matching TRBD1. Unmatched junction bases numbered 8, after V lost 1 base and J lost 0 bases. The germline V gene has CDR1 MDHEN and CDR2 SYDVKM. The CDR3 runs to 19 residues. The variable domain in full, completed from reference TRBV28 and TRBJ1-6, reads DVKVTQSSRYLVKRTGEKVFLECVQDMDHENMFWYRQDPGLGLRLIYFSYDVKMKEKGDIPEGYSVSREKKERFSLILESASTNQTSMYLCASSLSPGQASSYNSPLHFGNGTRLTVT.

CDR3 sequence reads: CSVVSTTTEAFF. The CDR3 region has the DNA TGCAGCGTTGTCAGTACTACCACTGAAGCTTTCTTT. The chain links TRBV29-1 to TRBJ1-1; no definite D call. The V gene lost 4 bases and the J gene lost 4 bases, with 10 bases spanning the gap. The CDR3 totals 12 residues. Germline V gene sequence: CDR1 SQVTM, CDR2 ANQGSEA.

The chain uses TRBV21-1 and TRBJ1-5; the table assigns TRBD1, which was not confirmed against the DNA. TRBV21-1 is a known pseudogene. The CDR3 is made up of 17 amino acids. CDR3 sequence: CASSPQRGDRVSQPQHF. CDR3 nucleotides: TGTGCCAGCAGCCCTCAGAGAGGGGACAGGGTCAGTCAGCCCCAGCATTTT.

The chain employs TRBV5-6 and TRBJ2-4; a possible D gene is TRBD2 (5 bases). There are 13 residues in the CDR3. Germline V gene data show CDR1 as SGHDT and CDR2 as YYEEEE. With 5 bases removed from V and 7 bases from J, the gap between germline ends came to 13 bases. CDR3 region: CASSSPGLNIQYF. The CDR3 bases are TGTGCCAGCAGTTCCCCTGGACTGAACATTCAGTACTTC.

The chain couples TRBV5-4 to TRBJ2-5, with 9 bases lining up with TRBD2. Looked up from germline, CDR1 is SGHNT and CDR2 is YYREEE (reference sequence). The J segment lost 5 bases and the V segment lost 4 bases, leaving 12 bases of the junction unmatched. This CDR3 has 16 residues. CDR3 in DNA: TGTGCCAGCAGCCCCGGACTAGCGTCCCAGGGGGAGACCCAGTACTTC. Amino acids: CASSPGLASQGETQYF.

The chain uses TRBV11-2 and TRBJ2-5, with no clear D. CDR1 SGHAT and CDR2 FQNNGV come from the germline V gene. V was clipped by 1 base and J by 4 bases, with 13 bases between them. This CDR3 comprises 15 residues. The CDR3 DNA sequence: TGTGCCAGCAGCTTAGCACGCGGCGTCCCAGAGACCCAGTACTTC. Translation gives CASSLARGVPETQYF.

This chain links TRBV30 with TRBJ1-4; a weak D match, TRBD1 (5 bases). Germline V CDR1 and CDR2: GTSNPN, SVGIG (reference sequence). The CDR3 sequence is 13 residues long. Trimming pared 4 bases from V and 5 bases from J, leaving 11 bases between. The CDR3 nucleotides are TGTGCCTGGATGCCAGGGATAAATGAAAAACTGTTTTTT. This codes for CAWMPGINEKLFF.

The chain recombines TRBV6-1 with TRBJ1-1; 8 bases line up with TRBD1. V was pared by 11 bases and J by 0 bases, with 11 bases of the junction left unmatched. This CDR3 comprises 15 residues. Per the germline V gene, CDR1 is MNHNS and CDR2 is SASEGT. CDR3 DNA: TGTGCCCTCCGGACAGGGATGATCATGAACACTGAAGCTTTCTTT. It is translated as CALRTGMIMNTEAFF.

CDR3 residues: CASSLGPGVNYEQYF. The DNA for the CDR3 is TGTGCCAGCAGCTTAGGACCGGGGGTAAACTACGAGCAGTACTTC. The J gene is TRBJ2-7, the V gene TRBV7-9, with D possibly being TRBD2 (6 bases). V was clipped by 1 base and J by 3 bases, with 13 bases between them. Germline values: CDR1 SEHNR, CDR2 FQNEAQ (reference sequence). The CDR3 contains 15 residues.

The CDR3 DNA is TGCGCCAGCAGCCCCCGGACAGGGAGAAACGAGCAGTACTTC. Residues: CASSPRTGRNEQYF. The rearrangement uses TRBV5-1 and TRBJ2-7, with 8 positions matching TRBD1. The CDR3 is 14 amino acids. Germline CDR1 reads SGHRS; CDR2 reads YFSETQ. The J segment lost 5 bases and the V segment lost 4 bases, leaving 8 bases of the junction unmatched.

This rearrangement joins TRBV5-6 to TRBJ1-4; D not certain. Germline V gives CDR1 SGHDT, CDR2 YYEEEE. V was clipped by 3 bases and J by 6 bases, with 12 bases between them. The CDR3 consists of 14 residues. The CDR3 loop is CASSSRPRDEKLFF. The CDR3 coding sequence is TGTGCCAGCAGCTCCCGGCCCCGGGATGAAAAACTGTTTTTT.

This clone has a single count. CDR3 sequence: CTSSQETGGNEQYF. As DNA, the CDR3 is TGCACCAGCAGCCAAGAGACAGGGGGCAACGAGCAGTACTTC. The chain has TRBV1 and TRBJ2-7; whether TRBD1, the table's D call, matches the DNA was not checked. TRBV1 is deemed a pseudogene. This CDR3 has 14 residues.

The chain links TRBV28 to TRBJ2-7, with D maybe TRBD2 (6 bases). V lost 6 bases, J lost 9 bases, and 24 bases lay in between. Germline V CDR1 and CDR2: MDHEN, SYDVKM. The CDR3 has 15 amino acids. The CDR3 region has the DNA TGTGCCAGCAGGCCGTCCGGGACTTCCAGAACCGGGCAGTACTTC. Translated, it gives CASRPSGTSRTGQYF.

V and J are TRBV2 and TRBJ2-5; 7 bases match TRBD2. The CDR3 runs 15 residues. Germline V gene lookup returns CDR1 SNHLY and CDR2 FYNNEI. Germline trimming cut 6 bases from V and 5 bases from J; bases unmatched to any gene: 12. The CDR3 protein is CASSAGLSFVETQYF. CDR3 nucleotides: TGTGCCAGCAGCGCGGGACTATCCTTTGTGGAGACCCAGTACTTC.

This chain connects TRBV6-6 to TRBJ2-1; no clear D. V lost 0 bases and J 3 bases, leaving 6 bases between the germline ends. CDR1 MNHNY and CDR2 SVGAGI come from the germline V gene (reference sequence). This CDR3 spans 14 amino acids. In DNA form, the CDR3 reads TGTGCCAGCAGTTACTCGAGTTTCTACAATGAGCAGTTCTTC. Its translation is CASSYSSFYNEQFF.

This chain links TRBV5-1 with TRBJ2-7; D gene unclear. V lost 0 bases, J lost 2 bases, and 9 bases lay in between. CDR3 length: 14 residues. Germline CDR1 reads SGHRS; CDR2 reads YFSETQ. The DNA of the CDR3 is TGCGCCAGCAGCTTGGCCCTACCGGCCTACGAGCAGTACTTC. Encoded protein: CASSLALPAYEQYF.

The chain joins TRBV5-6 to TRBJ2-7; D may be TRBD1 (6 bases). Germline values: CDR1 SGHDT, CDR2 YYEEEE. The CDR3 is 14 amino acids. The V gene lost 4 bases and the J gene lost 5 bases, with 16 bases spanning the gap. DNA for the CDR3: TGTGCCAGCAGCATCCTCAGGGGTCCGGACGAGCAGTACTTC. Residues: CASSILRGPDEQYF.

This chain joins TRBV2 and TRBJ1-3; no definite D call. Germline values: CDR1 SNHLY, CDR2 FYNNEI. Trimming stripped 2 bases from V and 6 bases from J, with 11 bases between. This CDR3 contains 14 residues. The CDR3 nucleotides are TGTGCCAGCAGTGAAATGGTCAGTTTAAACACCATATATTTT. Protein sequence: CASSEMVSLNTIYF. Filled out from reference TRBV2 and TRBJ1-3, the complete variable domain reads EPEVTQTPSHQVTQMGQEVILRCVPISNHLYFYWYRQILGQKVEFLVSFYNNEISEKSEIFDDQFSVERPDGSNFTLKIRSTKLEDSAMYFCASSEMVSLNTIYFGEGSWLTVV.

The gene calls are TRBV30 and TRBJ1-4; D might be TRBD1 (6 bases). Germline CDR1 is GTSNPN and CDR2 is SVGIG (reference sequence). The length of the CDR3 is 16 residues. CDR3 coding DNA: TGTGCACCGGAGCACGGACAGCATGCAACTAATGAAAAACTGTTTTTT. Translation gives CAPEHGQHATNEKLFF.

For the CDR3, the DNA is TGTGCCAGCAGCCCCTCCCGGACAGGGGGTTATGGCTACACCTTC. This translates into CASSPSRTGGYGYTF. The rearrangement joins TRBV11-2 to TRBJ1-2, with 10 bases fitting TRBD1. Germline V gene data show CDR1 as SGHAT and CDR2 as FQNNGV. With V trimmed by 5 bases and J by 5 bases, 8 bases remained unmatched. This CDR3 has 15 residues.

The rearrangement links TRBV5-4 to TRBJ2-7; TRBD1 aligns across 7 bases. V was clipped by 0 bases and J by 3 bases; unmatched bases: 12. The CDR3 consists of 17 residues. CDR1 and CDR2 (germline): SGHNT, YYREEE (reference sequence). The DNA for the CDR3 is TGTGCCAGCAGCTTGGGTGGTACGGCAGGGGGATACTACGAGCAGTACTTC. Translating gives CASSLGGTAGGYYEQYF.

In its sample, this clone was seen a few times. The genes are TRBV27 and TRBJ1-5, with D possibly matching TRBD1 (5 bases). Germline loops: CDR1 MNHEY, CDR2 SMNVEV (reference sequence). Trimming took off 8 bases at V and 6 bases at J, with 11 bases between the two ends. CDR3 length: 12 amino acids. CDR3 nucleotides: TGTGCCAGCGGACGGACACTTCAGCCCCAGCATTTT. Protein: CASGRTLQPQHF.

The V call is TRBV5-1, the J call TRBJ1-1; D unclear. Germline lookup yields CDR1 SGHRS and CDR2 YFSETQ. Deletions cut 0 bases from V and 3 bases from J, with 15 bases between. The CDR3 spans 16 residues. CDR3 in amino acids: CASSLAQKARYTEAFF. The CDR3 DNA is TGCGCCAGCAGCTTGGCGCAGAAGGCCAGGTACACTGAAGCTTTCTTT.

This chain joins TRBV11-2 and TRBJ1-6, with 7 bases matching TRBD1. There are 16 residues in the CDR3. Germline V gene sequence: CDR1 SGHAT, CDR2 FQNNGV. V was pared by 3 bases and J by 0 bases, with 2 bases of the junction left unmatched. For the CDR3, the DNA is TGTGCCAGCAGCTTCAGGGGGAGCTCCTATAATTCACCCCTCCACTTT. It is translated as CASSFRGSSYNSPLHF.

This clone was seen a few times. The chain couples TRBV7-7 to TRBJ1-2, with a tentative D call TRBD1 (5 bases). Germline lookup yields CDR1 SSHAT and CDR2 FNYEAQ (reference sequence). V was trimmed by 4 bases and J by 10 bases, leaving 10 bases between them. CDR3 size: 11 residues. The CDR3 is CASSSGHDYTF. The CDR3 nucleotides are TGTGCCAGCAGCTCCGGACATGACTACACCTTC.